The source of this T cell receptor beta chain is a study of T cell changes during pregnancy in multiple sclerosis. Here immunoSEQ multiplex PCR was the method, and the copy in TCRdb shows in-frame clones only, minus some. Here the sample spans about 83,000 clones, roughly 96% being singletons. This CDR3 contains 13 residues. V shed 4 bases and J shed 0 bases, with 6 bases lying between them. Germline CDR1 reads KGHSH; CDR2 reads LQKENI. The receptor was derived from a female donor with multiple sclerosis, enrolled in a pregnancy study. The chain couples TRBV18 to TRBJ1-1; tentative D call: TRBD1 (5 bases). Sequences were derived from peripheral blood, sampled in the second trimester of pregnancy. The CDR3 loop is CASSLTVNTEAFF. The DNA of the CDR3 is TGTGCCAGCTCACTGACAGTGAACACTGAAGCTTTCTTT.